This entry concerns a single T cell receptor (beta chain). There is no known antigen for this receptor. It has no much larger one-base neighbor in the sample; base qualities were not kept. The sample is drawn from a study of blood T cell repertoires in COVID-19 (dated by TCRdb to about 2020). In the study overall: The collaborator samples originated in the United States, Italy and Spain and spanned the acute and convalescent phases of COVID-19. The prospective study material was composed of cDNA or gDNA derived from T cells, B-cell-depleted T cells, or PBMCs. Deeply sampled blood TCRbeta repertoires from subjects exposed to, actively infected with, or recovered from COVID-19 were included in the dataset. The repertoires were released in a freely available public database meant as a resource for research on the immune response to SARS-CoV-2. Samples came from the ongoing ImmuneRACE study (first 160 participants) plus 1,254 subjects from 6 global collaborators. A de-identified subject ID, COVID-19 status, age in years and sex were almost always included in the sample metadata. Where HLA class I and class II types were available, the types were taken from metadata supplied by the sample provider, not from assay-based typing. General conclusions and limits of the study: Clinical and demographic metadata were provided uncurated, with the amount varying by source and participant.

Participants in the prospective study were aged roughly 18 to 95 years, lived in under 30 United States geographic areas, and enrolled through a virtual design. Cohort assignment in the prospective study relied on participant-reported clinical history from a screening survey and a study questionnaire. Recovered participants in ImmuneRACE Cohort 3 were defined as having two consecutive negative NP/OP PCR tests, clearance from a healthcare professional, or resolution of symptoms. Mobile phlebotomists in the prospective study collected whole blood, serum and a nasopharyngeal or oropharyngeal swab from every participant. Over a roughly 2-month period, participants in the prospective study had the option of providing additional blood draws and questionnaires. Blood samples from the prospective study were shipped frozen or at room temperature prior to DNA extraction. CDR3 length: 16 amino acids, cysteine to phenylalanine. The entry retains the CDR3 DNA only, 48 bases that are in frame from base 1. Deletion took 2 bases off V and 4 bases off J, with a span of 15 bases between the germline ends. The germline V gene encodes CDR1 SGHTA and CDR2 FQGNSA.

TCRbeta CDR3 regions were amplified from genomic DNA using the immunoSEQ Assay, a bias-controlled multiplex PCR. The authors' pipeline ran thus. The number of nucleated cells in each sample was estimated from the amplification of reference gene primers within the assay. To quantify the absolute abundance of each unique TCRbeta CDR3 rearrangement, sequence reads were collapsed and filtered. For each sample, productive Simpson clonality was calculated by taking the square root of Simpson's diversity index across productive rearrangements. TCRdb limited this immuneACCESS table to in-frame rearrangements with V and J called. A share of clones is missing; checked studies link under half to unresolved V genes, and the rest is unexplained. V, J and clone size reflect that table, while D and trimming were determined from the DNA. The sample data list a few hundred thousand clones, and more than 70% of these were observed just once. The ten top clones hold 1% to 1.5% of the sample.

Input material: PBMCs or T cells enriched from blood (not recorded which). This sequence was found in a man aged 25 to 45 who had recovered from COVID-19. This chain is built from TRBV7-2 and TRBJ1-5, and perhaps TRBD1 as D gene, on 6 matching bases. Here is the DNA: TGTGCCAGCAGCTTAAACTCCCCAGGGGCAAATCAGCCCCAGCATTTT. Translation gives CASSLNSPGANQPQHF.